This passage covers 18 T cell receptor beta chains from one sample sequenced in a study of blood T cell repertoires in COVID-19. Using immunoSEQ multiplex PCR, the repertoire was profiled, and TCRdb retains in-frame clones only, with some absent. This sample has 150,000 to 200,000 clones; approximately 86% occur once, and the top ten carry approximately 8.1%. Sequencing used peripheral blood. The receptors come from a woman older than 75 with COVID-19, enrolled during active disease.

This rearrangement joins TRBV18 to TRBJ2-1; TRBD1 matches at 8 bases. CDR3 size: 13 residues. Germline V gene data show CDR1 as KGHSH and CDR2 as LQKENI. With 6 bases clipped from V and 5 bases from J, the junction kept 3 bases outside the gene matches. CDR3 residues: CASSQTGDNEQFF. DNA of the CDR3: TGTGCCAGCTCCCAGACAGGGGACAATGAGCAGTTCTTC.

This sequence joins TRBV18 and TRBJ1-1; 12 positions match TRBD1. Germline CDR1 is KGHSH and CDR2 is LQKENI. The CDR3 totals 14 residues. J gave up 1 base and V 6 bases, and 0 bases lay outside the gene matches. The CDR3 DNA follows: TGTGCCAGCTCGGGACAGGGGGCGAACACTGAAGCTTTCTTT. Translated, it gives CASSGQGANTEAFF.

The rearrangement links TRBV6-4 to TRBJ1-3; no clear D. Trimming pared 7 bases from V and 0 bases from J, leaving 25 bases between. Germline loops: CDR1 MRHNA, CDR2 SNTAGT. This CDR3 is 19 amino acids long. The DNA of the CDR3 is TGTGCCAGCACCCCAATCCCGGGTAGGTTGAGAGTCTCTGGAAACACCATATATTTT. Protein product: CASTPIPGRLRVSGNTIYF.

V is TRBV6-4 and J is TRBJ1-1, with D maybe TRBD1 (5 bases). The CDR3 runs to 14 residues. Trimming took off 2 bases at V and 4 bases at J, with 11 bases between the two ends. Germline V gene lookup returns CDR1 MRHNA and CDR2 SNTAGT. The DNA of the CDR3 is TGTGCCAGCAGTGACGGGGGGTTCGGCACTGAAGCTTTCTTT. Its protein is CASSDGGFGTEAFF.

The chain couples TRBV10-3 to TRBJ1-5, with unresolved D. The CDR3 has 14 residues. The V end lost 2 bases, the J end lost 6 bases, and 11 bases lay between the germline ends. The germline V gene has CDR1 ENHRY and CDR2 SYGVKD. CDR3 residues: CAISEGQEGQPQHF. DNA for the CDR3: TGTGCCATCAGTGAGGGCCAGGAGGGTCAGCCCCAGCATTTT.

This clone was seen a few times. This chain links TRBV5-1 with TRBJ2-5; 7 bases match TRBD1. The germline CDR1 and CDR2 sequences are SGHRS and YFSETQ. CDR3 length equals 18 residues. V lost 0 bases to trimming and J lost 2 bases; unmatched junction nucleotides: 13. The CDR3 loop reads CASSLAPGQSGFQETQYF. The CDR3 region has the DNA TGCGCCAGCAGCTTGGCCCCGGGACAGTCAGGCTTTCAAGAGACCCAGTACTTC.

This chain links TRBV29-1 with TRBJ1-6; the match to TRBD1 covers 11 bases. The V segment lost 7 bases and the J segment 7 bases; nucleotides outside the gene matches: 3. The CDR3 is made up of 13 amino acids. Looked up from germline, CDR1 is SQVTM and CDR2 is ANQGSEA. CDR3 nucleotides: TGCAGCGCAGGGACAGGGGGGAATTCACCCCTCCACTTT. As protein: CSAGTGGNSPLHF.

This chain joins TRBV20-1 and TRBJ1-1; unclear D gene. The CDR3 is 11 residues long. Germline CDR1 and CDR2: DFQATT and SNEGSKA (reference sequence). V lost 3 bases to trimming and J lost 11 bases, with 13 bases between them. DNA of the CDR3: TGCAGTGCTAGTATTGCAGATTCCGCTTTCTTT. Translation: CSASIADSAFF.

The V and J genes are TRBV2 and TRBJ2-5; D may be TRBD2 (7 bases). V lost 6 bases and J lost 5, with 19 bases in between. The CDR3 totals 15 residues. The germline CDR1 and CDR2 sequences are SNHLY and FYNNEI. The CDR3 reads CASSFPGGGGETQYF. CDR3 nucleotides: TGTGCCAGCAGCTTCCCTGGAGGGGGAGGGGAGACCCAGTACTTC.

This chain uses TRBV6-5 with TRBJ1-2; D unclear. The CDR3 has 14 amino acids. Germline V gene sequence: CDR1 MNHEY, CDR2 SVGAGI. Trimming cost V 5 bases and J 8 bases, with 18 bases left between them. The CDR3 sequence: CASSPSPGVGGYTF. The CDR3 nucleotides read TGTGCCAGCAGTCCCAGTCCGGGAGTGGGCGGCTACACCTTC.

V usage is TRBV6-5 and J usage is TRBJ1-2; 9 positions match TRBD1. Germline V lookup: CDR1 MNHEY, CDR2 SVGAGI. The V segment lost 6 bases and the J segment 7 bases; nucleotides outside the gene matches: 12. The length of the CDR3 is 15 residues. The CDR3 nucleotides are TGTGCCAGCAGCCTAGCCGGGACAGGGCTCGGTGGCTACACCTTC. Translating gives CASSLAGTGLGGYTF.

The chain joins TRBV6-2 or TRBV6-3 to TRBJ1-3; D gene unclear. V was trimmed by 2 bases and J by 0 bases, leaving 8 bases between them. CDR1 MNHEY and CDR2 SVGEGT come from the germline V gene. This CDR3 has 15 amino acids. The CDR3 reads CASSYAGLSGNTIYF. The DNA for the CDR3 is TGTGCCAGCAGTTACGCGGGTCTCTCTGGAAACACCATATATTTT.

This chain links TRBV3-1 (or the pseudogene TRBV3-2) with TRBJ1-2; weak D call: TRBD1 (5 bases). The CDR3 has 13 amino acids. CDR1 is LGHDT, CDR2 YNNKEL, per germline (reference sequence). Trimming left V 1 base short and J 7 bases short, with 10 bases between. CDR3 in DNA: TGTGCCAGCAGCCAAGCAGGGTGGGGTGGCTACACCTTC. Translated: CASSQAGWGGYTF.

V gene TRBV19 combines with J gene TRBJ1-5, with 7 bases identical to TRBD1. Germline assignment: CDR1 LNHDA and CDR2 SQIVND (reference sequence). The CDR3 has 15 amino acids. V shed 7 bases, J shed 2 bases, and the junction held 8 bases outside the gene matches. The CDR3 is CASTTQGKGNQPQHF. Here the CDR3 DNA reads TGTGCCAGTACTACACAGGGGAAAGGCAATCAGCCCCAGCATTTT.

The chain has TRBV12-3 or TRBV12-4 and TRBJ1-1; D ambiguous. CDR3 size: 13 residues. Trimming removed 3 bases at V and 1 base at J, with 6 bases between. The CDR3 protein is CASSLKRNTEAFF. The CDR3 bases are TGTGCCAGCAGTTTGAAGAGGAACACTGAAGCTTTCTTT.

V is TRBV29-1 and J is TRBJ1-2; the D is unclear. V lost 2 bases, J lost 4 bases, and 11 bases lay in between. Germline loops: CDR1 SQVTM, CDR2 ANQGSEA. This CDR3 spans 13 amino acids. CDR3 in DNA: TGCAGCGTTGAACCACCGGGGAGCTATGGCTACACCTTC. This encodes CSVEPPGSYGYTF.

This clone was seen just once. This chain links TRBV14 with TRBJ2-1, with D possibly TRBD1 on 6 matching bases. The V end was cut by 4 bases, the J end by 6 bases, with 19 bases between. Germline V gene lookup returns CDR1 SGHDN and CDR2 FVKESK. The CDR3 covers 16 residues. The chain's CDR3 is CASSRKPGTRSNEQFF. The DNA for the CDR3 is TGTGCCAGCAGCCGAAAACCCGGGACACGTTCCAATGAGCAGTTCTTC.

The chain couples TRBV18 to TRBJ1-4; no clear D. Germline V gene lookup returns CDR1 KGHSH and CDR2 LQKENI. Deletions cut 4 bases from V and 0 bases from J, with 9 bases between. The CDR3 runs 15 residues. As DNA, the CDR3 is TGTGCCAGCTCACGGTCGGTCCCAACTAATGAAAAACTGTTTTTT. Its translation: CASSRSVPTNEKLFF.